The clone carrying this TCR beta chain was counted at least ten times. Its target is unknown. The data belong to a study of T cells after yellow fever vaccination. Study-wide results and limits: The booster response re-showed most primary clones: 96% CD4, more than 80% CD8. A small proportion of clonotypes was detected in both the CD4 and CD8 compartments. From the bulk population, abundant clonotypes could contaminate and appear within FACS-sorted repertoires.

The CDR3 length is 17 residues. V lost 0 bases and J lost 7; bases outside the gene matches: 14. Germline V gene lookup returns CDR1 DFQATT and CDR2 SNEGSKA (reference sequence). 5'RACE template switching generated TCR cDNA, adding a universal primer site and UMIs. TCRdb reanalysed the 5' RACE reads using MiXCR and keeps one entry per CDR3 protein. The profile shows over 120,000 distinct CDR3 sequences, roughly 6.7% of them singletons. The source was CD4+ T cells sorted from PBMCs, collected 10 days after the yellow fever booster vaccination. The rearrangement joins TRBV20-1 to TRBJ2-2; 7 nucleotides line up with TRBD2. The origin of this receptor is a man aged 30 to 39 who received the YFV17D yellow fever vaccine. The CDR3 sequence is CSARDNLAGAPGGELFF. CDR3 bases: TGCAGTGCTAGAGATAATTTGGCGGGAGCCCCGGGCGGGGAGCTGTTTTTT.